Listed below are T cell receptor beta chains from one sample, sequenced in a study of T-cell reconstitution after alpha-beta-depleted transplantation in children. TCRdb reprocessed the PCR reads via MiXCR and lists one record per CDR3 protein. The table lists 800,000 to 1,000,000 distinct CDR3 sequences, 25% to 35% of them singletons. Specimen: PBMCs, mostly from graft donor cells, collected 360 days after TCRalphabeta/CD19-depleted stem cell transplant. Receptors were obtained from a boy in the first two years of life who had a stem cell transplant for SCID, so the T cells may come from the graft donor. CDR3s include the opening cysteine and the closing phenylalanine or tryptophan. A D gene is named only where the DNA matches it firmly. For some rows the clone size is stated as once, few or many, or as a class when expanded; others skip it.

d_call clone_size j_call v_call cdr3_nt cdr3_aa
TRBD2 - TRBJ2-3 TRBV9 TGTGCCAGCAGCTCCCAGGCGGGGGTTACAGATACGCAGTATTTT CASSSQAGVTDTQYF
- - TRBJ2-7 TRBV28 TGTGCCAGCAGTTTCCCTAACAGGAATAAGATTACATACGAGCAGTACTTC CASSFPNRNKITYEQYF
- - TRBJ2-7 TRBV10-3 TGTGCCATCAGTGGAGGACAGCAGGAAGGCTACGAGCAGTACTTC CAISGGQQEGYEQYF
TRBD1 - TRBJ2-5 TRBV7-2 TGTGCCAGCAGCTTTCTCGGGACAGCCCAGTACTTC CASSFLGTAQYF
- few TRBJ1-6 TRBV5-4 TGTGCCAGCAGCTCTTCTTCACAGGCTAACCCTTCCTATAATTCACCCCTCCACTTT CASSSSSQANPSYNSPLHF
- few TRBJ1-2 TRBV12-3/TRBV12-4 TGTGCCAGCAGTTTAACCCCAGTTCCGAACTATGGCTACACCTTC CASSLTPVPNYGYTF
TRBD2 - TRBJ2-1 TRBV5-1 TGCGCCAGCAGCGTACCGGGACTAGGTACCAAGGAGCAGTTCTTC CASSVPGLGTKEQFF
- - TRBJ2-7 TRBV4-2 TGTGCCAGCAGCCAAAGCCTGGGACAAGGCCTCCACGAGCAGTACTTC CASSQSLGQGLHEQYF
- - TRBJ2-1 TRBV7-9 TGTGCCAGCAGCATGGACCGGCCTGAGGAGCAGTTCTTC CASSMDRPEEQFF
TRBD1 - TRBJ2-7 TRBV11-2 TGTGCCAGCAGCTATCATCCGGGACAGGGGTCACCAATATCCTACGAGCAGTACTTC CASSYHPGQGSPISYEQYF
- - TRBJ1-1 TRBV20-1 TGCAGTGCTAGAGATGCCGCGACGGTGAACACTGAAGCTTTCTTT CSARDAATVNTEAFF
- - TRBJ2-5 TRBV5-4 TGTGCCAGCAGCCCCAAGCGAGGCGAACAAGAGACCCAGTACTTC CASSPKRGEQETQYF
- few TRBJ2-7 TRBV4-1 TGCGCCAGCAGCCAAGATCCAGTCGCCTACGAGCAGTACTTC CASSQDPVAYEQYF
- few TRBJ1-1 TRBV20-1 TGCAGTGCTGGGGCGAACACTGAAGCTTTCTTT CSAGANTEAFF
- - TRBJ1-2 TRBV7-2 TGTGCCAGCAGCTTAGTTGCAGCATCTTATGCCTATGGCTACACCTTC CASSLVAASYAYGYTF
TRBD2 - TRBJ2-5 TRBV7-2 TGTGCCAGCAGCTTAGTAACTAGCGGGGGGCAGGGAGAGACCCAGTACTTC CASSLVTSGGQGETQYF
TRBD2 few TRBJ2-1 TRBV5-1 TGCGCCAGCAGCCCGGCGCCTAGCGGGGGTGGTAATGAGCAGTTCTTC CASSPAPSGGGNEQFF
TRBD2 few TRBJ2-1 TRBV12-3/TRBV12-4 TGTGCCAGCAGGGGGGCCGGACTAGCGGTCTACAATGAGCAGTTCTTC CASRGAGLAVYNEQFF
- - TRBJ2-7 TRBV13 TGTGCCAGCAGCTCCACCGAGATTCGGAGCGGCGAGCAGTACTTC CASSSTEIRSGEQYF
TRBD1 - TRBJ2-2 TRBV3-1 TGTGCCAGCAGCCTTCCTCGAACAGGGGGCAACACCGGGGAGCTGTTTTTT CASSLPRTGGNTGELFF
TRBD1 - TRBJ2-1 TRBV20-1 TGCAGTGCCATCCACGGGACAGGGGGAAGGAGTGAGCAGTTCTTC CSAIHGTGGRSEQFF
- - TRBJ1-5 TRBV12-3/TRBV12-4 TGTGCCAGCAGAACCGACCGGGCTCAGCCCCAGCATTTT CASRTDRAQPQHF
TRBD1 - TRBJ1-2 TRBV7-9 TGTGCCAGCAGCTCCCTAGACAGGGGCGATGGCTACACCTTC CASSSLDRGDGYTF
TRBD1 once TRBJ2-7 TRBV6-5 TGTGCCAGCAGTTACCCACTCGGGACAGGGTTGTACGAGCAGTACTTC CASSYPLGTGLYEQYF
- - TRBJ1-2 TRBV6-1 TGTGCCAGCAGTCGAACGGACAGCCCCAACTATGGCTACACCTTC CASSRTDSPNYGYTF
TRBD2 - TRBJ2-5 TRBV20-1 TGCAGTGCCGGGAGGGGAGGCAACAAAGAGACCCAGTACTTC CSAGRGGNKETQYF
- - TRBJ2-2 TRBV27 TGTGCCAGCAGTTTTCCGGAATGGGCGAACACCGGGGAGCTGTTTTTT CASSFPEWANTGELFF
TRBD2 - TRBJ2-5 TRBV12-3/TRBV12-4 TGTGCCAGCAGTACTAGCGGCCAAGAGACCCAGTACTTC CASSTSGQETQYF
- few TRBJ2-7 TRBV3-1 TGTGCCAGCAGCCCAAGGAGACACACCTACGAGCAGTACTTC CASSPRRHTYEQYF
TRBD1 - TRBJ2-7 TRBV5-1 TGCGCCAGCAGCTTTAACAGGGGCCACGAGCAGTACTTC CASSFNRGHEQYF
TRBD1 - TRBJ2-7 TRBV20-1 TGCAGTGCGAATCCTTATTTCGGGGGACAGGGGGCGCCGGCCTACGAGCAGTACTTC CSANPYFGGQGAPAYEQYF
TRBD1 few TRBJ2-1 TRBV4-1 TGCGCCAGCAGCCGCGATCAGGGGGCACCAAGCAATGAGCAGTTCTTC CASSRDQGAPSNEQFF
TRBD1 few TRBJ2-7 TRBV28 TGTGCCAGCAGCACGGTGACAGGGTCCTACGAGCAGTACTTC CASSTVTGSYEQYF
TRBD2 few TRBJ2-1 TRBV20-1 TGCAGTGCTAGAGGAGGGGCGGGGGGGCGGAATGAGCAGTTCTTC CSARGGAGGRNEQFF
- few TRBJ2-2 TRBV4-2 TGTGCCAGCAGCCCCGCTGGCGGCGGTGGGACCGGGGAGCTGTTTTTT CASSPAGGGGTGELFF
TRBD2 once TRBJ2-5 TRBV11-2 TGTGCCAGCACCACCCCGGGACTAGCGGGGAGGATGGTGGAGACCCAGTACTTC CASTTPGLAGRMVETQYF
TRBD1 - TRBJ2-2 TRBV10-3 TGTGCCATCTCGTGGGGAAATACAGGGGCGAGGACCGGGGAGCTGTTTTTT CAISWGNTGARTGELFF
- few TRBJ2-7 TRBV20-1 TGCAGTGCTGGGGGGAGGTTGGAGGAGCAGTACTTC CSAGGRLEEQYF
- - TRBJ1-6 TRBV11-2 TGTGCCAGCAGCTTATTCGTGGACAGCCCAACGAGGCCTTCACCCCTCCACTTT CASSLFVDSPTRPSPLHF
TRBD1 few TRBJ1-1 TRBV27 TGTGCCAGCAGGTTTCAGGGGGGGGCTGAAGCTTTCTTT CASRFQGGAEAFF
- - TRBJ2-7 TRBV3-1 TGTGCCAGCTGGCAGGGTATTTACGAGCAGTACTTC CASWQGIYEQYF
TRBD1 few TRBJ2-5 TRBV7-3 TGTGCCAGCAGCTTAGCAGGGACAGGGGCTCAAGAGACCCAGTACTTC CASSLAGTGAQETQYF
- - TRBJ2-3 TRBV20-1 TGCAGTGCTAGCGATACCGGACCTGACACAGATACGCAGTATTTT CSASDTGPDTDTQYF
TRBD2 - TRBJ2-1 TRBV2 TGTGCCAGCAGGGCCCCCGGACGGGAGGGGACGAACAATGAGCAGTTCTTC CASRAPGREGTNNEQFF
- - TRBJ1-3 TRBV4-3 TGCGCCAGCAGCCAAAGAACGCTTTCCCGGGAGCCCGGAAACACCATATATTTT CASSQRTLSREPGNTIYF
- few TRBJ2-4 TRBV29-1 TGCAGCGTGGAGCGAGGAGGGGCGAAAAACATTCAGTACTTC CSVERGGAKNIQYF
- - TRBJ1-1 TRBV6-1 TGTGCCAGCAGTGTCGACGGATTCGCGAAGAACACTGAAGCTTTCTTT CASSVDGFAKNTEAFF
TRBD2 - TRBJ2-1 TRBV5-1 TGCGCCAGCAGCGATCTAGCGGGAGCCCACAATGAGCAGTTCTTC CASSDLAGAHNEQFF
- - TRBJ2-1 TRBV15 TGTGCCACCAGCAGATCTCCGCGCCTGGGGGTCAATGAGCAGTTCTTC CATSRSPRLGVNEQFF
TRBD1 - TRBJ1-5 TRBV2 TGTGCCAGCAGGGGACAGGGGGCAGCGAGGGCCCATTTT CASRGQGAARAHF
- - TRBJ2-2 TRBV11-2 TGTGCCAGCAGCTTTTGGGCCCTGGGACCGAGAAACACCGGGGAGCTGTTTTTT CASSFWALGPRNTGELFF
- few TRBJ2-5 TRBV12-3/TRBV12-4 TGTGCCAGCAGCCGTAAAGGGGATCAAGAGACCCAGTACTTC CASSRKGDQETQYF
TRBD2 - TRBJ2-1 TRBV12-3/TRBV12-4 TGTGCCAGCAGTTTCGAGGGACTAGCGGGGACCTTCTACAATGAGCAGTTCTTC CASSFEGLAGTFYNEQFF
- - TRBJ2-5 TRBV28 TGTGCCAGCAGTTTGGGCAGGGTTCGGGAGACCCAGTACTTC CASSLGRVRETQYF
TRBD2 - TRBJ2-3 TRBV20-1 TGCAGTGCCATCGCTCCGGGGGGGCCGAGGGGCACAGATACGCAGTATTTT CSAIAPGGPRGTDTQYF
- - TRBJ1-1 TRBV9 TGTGCCAGCAGCGCCCGTGACCCCGCGGGGCCCACTGAAGCTTTCTTT CASSARDPAGPTEAFF